Below are 20 T cell receptor beta chains sequenced from a single sample in a study of T cells in Graves' hyperthyroidism and ophthalmopathy. The source material, RNA transcripts, was used to amplify TCR beta CDR3 regions. The HTBI primer set was used in a first-round RT-PCR of the TCR CDR3. Each CDR3 protein gets one entry after TCRdb re-called the multiplex PCR reads with MiXCR. In the table there are over 250,000 distinct CDR3 sequences, over 15% of which are singletons. Sequenced: blood. The receptors shown here come from a woman aged 55-69 years with Graves' ophthalmopathy.

The chain carries TRBV7-3 and TRBJ2-6; D call uncertain. There are 16 residues in the CDR3. CDR1 and CDR2 from the germline V gene are SGHTA and FQGTGA. Deletions cut 4 bases from V and 2 bases from J, with 12 bases between. CDR3 protein: CASSSPSLAGANVLTF. The CDR3 DNA is TGTGCCAGCAGCTCCCCTTCGCTTGCTGGGGCCAACGTCCTGACTTTC.

This clonotype was seen at least ten times. One end of the junction varies from germline; a read error may be responsible. The gene calls are TRBV5-4 and TRBJ2-1, with D uncertain. There are 14 residues in the CDR3. CDR1 SGHNT and CDR2 YYREEE come from the germline V gene (reference sequence). For the CDR3, the DNA is TGTGCCAGCAGCCGCCAGACCGAACTCAATGGGCAGTTCTTC. The encoded protein is CASSRQTELNGQFF.

This clonotype was seen repeatedly, ten times or more. The chain joins TRBV7-9 to TRBJ1-5, with TRBD1 matching 12 bases. The germline V gene has CDR1 SEHNR and CDR2 FQNEAQ (reference sequence). With V trimmed by 1 base and J by 6 bases, 4 bases remained unmatched. The CDR3 has 16 residues. The CDR3: CASSLGDRGQGQPQHF. In nucleotides, the CDR3 is TGTGCCAGCAGCTTAGGGGACAGGGGGCAGGGTCAGCCCCAGCATTTT.

The chain has TRBV5-6 and TRBJ1-4; D is perhaps TRBD1 (5 bases). Trimming left V 3 bases short and J 3 bases short, with 15 bases between. CDR1 and CDR2 from the germline V gene are SGHDT and YYEEEE. The CDR3 consists of 16 residues. CDR3 sequence (DNA): TGTGCCAGCAGCTGGAAACGGGACGGCGCTAATGAAAAACTGTTTTTT. It yields the protein CASSWKRDGANEKLFF.

At least ten counts were recorded for this clonotype. The J gene is TRBJ1-2, the V gene TRBV7-2; D gene unclear. The CDR3 runs 15 residues. Germline values: CDR1 SGHTA, CDR2 FQGNSA. V was shortened by 3 bases and J by 3 bases, with 14 bases between the two germline ends. The CDR3 DNA sequence: TGTGCCAGCAGCTTGAACGGGGAGATTCACTATGGCTACACCTTC. It translates to CASSLNGEIHYGYTF. Combining the CDR3 with reference TRBV7-2 and TRBJ1-2 gives the whole variable domain GAGVSQSPSNKVTEKGKDVELRCDPISGHTALYWYRQSLGQGLEFLIYFQGNSAPDKSGLPSDRFSAERTGGSVSTLTIQRTQQEDSAVYLCASSLNGEIHYGYTFGSGTRLTVV.

The table lists this clonotype with many counts. The gene calls are TRBV6-1 and TRBJ1-1, with D unclear. Germline V CDR1 and CDR2: MNHNS, SASEGT. This CDR3 comprises 14 residues. The V gene lost 8 bases and the J gene lost 0 bases, with 13 bases spanning the gap. CDR3 bases: TGTGCCAGCGTCCGAGACCCCCTGAACACTGAAGCTTTCTTT. Translation gives CASVRDPLNTEAFF.

About this clonotype itself: With a much larger clone just one base away, this may be a read error. This chain uses TRBV7-9 with TRBJ1-4; no clear D. This CDR3 region has 14 residues. CDR1 is SEHNR, CDR2 FQNEAQ, per germline (reference sequence). This chain's CDR3 is CASSLTVPNEKLLF. The CDR3 DNA sequence: TGTGCCAGCAGCTTAACAGTCCCGAATGAAAAACTGCTTTTT.

This clonotype was recorded many times. This rearrangement joins TRBV20-1 to TRBJ2-3; D possibly corresponds to TRBD1 (6 bases). Trimming removed 0 bases at V and 1 base at J, with 11 bases between. Germline V gene data show CDR1 as DFQATT and CDR2 as SNEGSKA (reference sequence). The CDR3 totals 15 residues. CDR3 protein: CSARDLGARTDTQYF. The CDR3 coding sequence is TGCAGTGCTAGAGATCTGGGGGCGCGCACAGATACGCAGTATTTT.

This clonotype was recorded a few times. The chain combines TRBV7-6 with TRBJ2-7, with D tentatively TRBD2 (6 bases). Per germline, CDR1 SGHVS and CDR2 FNYEAQ. The CDR3 has 12 amino acids. V lost 5 bases and J lost 3, with 8 bases in between. For the CDR3, the DNA is TGTGCCAGCAGCGCGGGGAACTACGAGCAGTACTTC. This translates into CASSAGNYEQYF. Full variable domain (outside the CDR3, taken from reference TRBV7-6 and TRBJ2-7): GAGVSQSPRYKVTKRGQDVALRCDPISGHVSLYWYRQALGQGPEFLTYFNYEAQQDKSGLPNDRFSAERPEGSISTLTIQRTEQRDSAMYRCASSAGNYEQYFGPGTRLTVT.

This clonotype was seen ten or more times. The chain couples TRBV5-1 to TRBJ2-7; 10 bases line up with TRBD1. The CDR3 has 15 residues. V trimming: 3 bases; J trimming: 0 bases; junction bases outside the gene matches: 3. Germline V gene data show CDR1 as SGHRS and CDR2 as YFSETQ. The CDR3 nucleotides read TGCGCCAGCAGCTGGGGACAGGGGAGCTCCTACGAGCAGTACTTC. Protein product: CASSWGQGSSYEQYF.

The sample holds many counts of this clonotype. The V gene is TRBV4-3, the J gene TRBJ1-1; 7 bases align to TRBD1. In germline, CDR1 is LGHNA, CDR2 YSLEER. This CDR3 region has 13 residues. Unmatched junction bases numbered 7, after V lost 5 bases and J lost 7 bases. CDR3 nucleotides: TGCGCCAGCAGCTTAACAGGGGATAATGAAGCTTTCTTT. Residues: CASSLTGDNEAFF.

The genes are TRBV19 and TRBJ2-2; D unresolved. The CDR3 consists of 13 residues. From germline, CDR1 is LNHDA and CDR2 SQIVND (reference sequence). The germline V and J ends were trimmed by 0 bases and 5 bases, with 4 bases remaining between them. The CDR3 region is CASSIEGTGELFF. In DNA, the CDR3 is TGTGCCAGTAGTATAGAGGGAACCGGGGAGCTGTTTTTT.

The chain carries TRBV20-1 and TRBJ2-1, with D possibly being TRBD1 (6 bases). Germline V gives CDR1 DFQATT, CDR2 SNEGSKA (reference sequence). V gave up 5 bases and J gave up 0 bases, with 14 bases separating them. CDR3 length: 15 residues. The CDR3: CSAEIQGSSYNEQFF. CDR3 DNA: TGCAGTGCTGAGATTCAGGGGAGCTCCTACAATGAGCAGTTCTTC.

This clonotype was counted many times. This chain links TRBV5-1 with TRBJ1-2; D is possibly TRBD1 (6 bases). Germline V lookup: CDR1 SGHRS, CDR2 YFSETQ. V was pared by 5 bases and J by 3 bases, with 14 bases between. CDR3 length equals 14 residues. As DNA, the CDR3 is TGCGCCAGCAGGTCCGGGACATCTTACTATGGCTACACCTTC. Translated: CASRSGTSYYGYTF.

This clonotype occurred many times. The DNA of the CDR3 is TGTGCCAGCAGCCGTAGCGGGGCATACGAGCAGTACTTC. It yields the protein CASSRSGAYEQYF. V usage is TRBV11-3 and J usage is TRBJ2-7; 8 bases map to TRBD2. Germline CDR1 and CDR2: SGHNT and YENEEA. V lost 5 bases and J lost 4; bases outside the gene matches: 4. The CDR3 is made up of 13 amino acids.

The V and J genes are TRBV5-1 and TRBJ2-2; D is undetermined. CDR3 length: 13 residues. Trimming shortened V by 4 bases and J by 4 bases, and 8 bases separated the two germline ends. From germline, CDR1 is SGHRS and CDR2 YFSETQ. Here the CDR3 DNA reads TGCGCCAGCAGCCCCCGGATCACCGGGGAGCTGTTTTTT. This translates into CASSPRITGELFF.

The rearrangement uses TRBV4-2 and TRBJ1-1; D possibly corresponds to TRBD1 (5 bases). The V gene's germline CDR1 is LGHNA and CDR2 YNFKEQ. Trimming took off 0 bases at V and 2 bases at J, with 13 bases between the two ends. This CDR3 is built from 16 residues. CDR3 in DNA: TGTGCCAGCAGCCAAGATTATCCGGGGGTAAACACTGAAGCTTTCTTT. It is translated as CASSQDYPGVNTEAFF.

There are a few counts of this clonotype. The chain uses TRBV20-1 and TRBJ1-1, with D perhaps TRBD1 (6 bases). Germline values: CDR1 DFQATT, CDR2 SNEGSKA (reference sequence). The CDR3 is 14 residues long. Trimming pared 3 bases from V and 5 bases from J, leaving 16 bases between. The CDR3 coding sequence is TGCAGTGCTAGTCAGCTGGGAGGGGGGACTGAAGCTTTCTTT. Translation: CSASQLGGGTEAFF.

This clonotype has a count of ten or more. The chain is built from TRBV5-1 and TRBJ1-4; 12 nucleotides align to TRBD1. There are 16 residues in the CDR3. With 4 bases clipped from V and 6 bases from J, the junction kept 7 bases outside the gene matches. Germline-derived CDR1 and CDR2 are SGHRS and YFSETQ. CDR3 sequence reads: CASSTGTGGAHEKLFF. The CDR3, as DNA: TGCGCCAGCAGCACCGGGACAGGGGGCGCCCATGAAAAACTGTTTTTT.

This chain connects TRBV7-9 to TRBJ1-1; 7 bases are a match to TRBD1. With V trimmed by 0 bases and J by 0 bases, 10 bases remained unmatched. Germline lookup yields CDR1 SEHNR and CDR2 FQNEAQ (reference sequence). The CDR3 has 18 residues. CDR3 nucleotide sequence: TGTGCCAGCAGCTTAGCGCGAGGGACAGCGGGAATGAACACTGAAGCTTTCTTT. Protein product: CASSLARGTAGMNTEAFF.